This T cell receptor beta chain was recovered during a study of technical replicates of blood from a handful of donors. CDR1 and CDR2 from the germline V gene are LNHNV and YYDKDF (reference sequence). CDR3 length equals 14 residues. J was trimmed by 4 bases and V by 3 bases; bases with no gene match: 3. Data came from immunoSEQ multiplex PCR; TCRdb stores just in-frame clones and leaves some out. This sample has approximately 70,000 clones, with just over 90% found just once. This TCR came from a human donor in good health. Some clones in this sample may be carry-over from other donors' samples. This sequence joins TRBV15 and TRBJ1-2; 9 bases match TRBD1. Sequences were obtained from PBMCs. CDR3 amino acids: CATSRGQGSYGYTF. The CDR3 coding sequence is TGTGCCACCAGCAGGGGACAGGGCAGCTATGGCTACACCTTC. Using reference TRBV15 and TRBJ1-2 for the parts outside the CDR3, the full variable domain is DAMVIQNPRYQVTQFGKPVTLSCSQTLNHNVMYWYQQKSSQAPKLLFHYYDKDFNNEADTPDNFQSRRPNTSFCFLDIRSPGLGDTAMYLCATSRGQGSYGYTFGSGTRLTVV.